This T cell receptor (beta chain) was sequenced in a study of blood T cells in healthy people across ages. Looking at the study overall: Per two T cells, about one barcoded beta molecule was captured through template switching.

The second PCR ran about 6 to 12 cycles with a sample-barcoded 5' primer and J-beta primers. There were at least 2.5 million CDR3-containing paired-end reads obtained from each sample. TCRdb independently ran MiXCR on the 5' RACE reads; one entry per CDR3 protein. The sample carries 700,000 to 900,000 distinct CDR3 sequences, about 26% recorded once. This clonotype occurred a few times. Total RNA extracted from each sample amounted to at least 5 micrograms. These same records also appear under a second study, on T cells of mothers and their children. That source notes: With unrelated pairs as the comparison, related mother-child pairs had a slightly higher overlap that was not significant.

The sequence was obtained from a boy aged 10-17 years in good health. The sample taken for sequencing was blood.

The chain's CDR3 is CASSGGGSGANVLTF. CDR3 in DNA: TGTGCCAGCAGTGGAGGGGGATCTGGGGCCAACGTCCTGACTTTC. The chain uses TRBV12-3 or TRBV12-4 and TRBJ2-6; D is tentatively TRBD1 or TRBD2 (6 bases each). The CDR3 loop spans 15 amino acids. Trimming removed 5 bases from V and 1 base from J, with 9 bases in between.